The clone carrying this T cell receptor beta chain was detected only a few times. This sample was included in a study of cytomegalovirus exposure and HLA in healthy donors. The CDR3 is 15 residues long. Trimming at V came to 7 bases and at J to 1 base, leaving 8 bases not matched to a gene. Germline lookup yields CDR1 LNHDA and CDR2 SQIVND (reference sequence). The study ran its PCR with 60 Vbeta and 13 Jbeta primers. The assay was immunoSEQ multiplex PCR, and TCRdb's table has in-frame clones only and misses some. There are fewer than 200,000 clones in the sample; more than 75% occur only once, and 9.5% to 10% lies in the top ten.

The clonotype was recovered from a man aged 18 to 29 in good health and CMV-seropositive. The V and J genes are TRBV19 and TRBJ2-3, with TRBD1 identical over 7 bases. The sequenced sample was PBMCs. DNA for the CDR3: TGTGCCAGTAAGAATACAGGGGCCGGCACAGATACGCAGTATTTT. This translates into CASKNTGAGTDTQYF. The full variable domain, its missing parts supplied by reference TRBV19 and TRBJ2-3, is DGGITQSPKYLFRKEGQNVTLSCEQNLNHDAMYWYRQDPGQGLRLIYYSQIVNDFQKGDIAEGYSVSREKKESFPLTVTSAQKNPTAFYLCASKNTGAGTDTQYFGPGTRLTVL.